A single sample gave rise to the 8 T cell receptor beta chains below, sequenced in a study of cytomegalovirus exposure and HLA in healthy donors. Amplification used 60 Vbeta primers and 13 Jbeta primers. Some clones are missing from TCRdb's copy, which holds only in-frame ones; the method was immunoSEQ multiplex PCR. This sample has about 140,000 clones, with roughly 77% found just once. The specimen sequenced was PBMCs. Receptors were obtained from a woman in her twenties or thirties in good health and CMV-seronegative.

The rearrangement joins TRBV19 to TRBJ1-3; 8 bases are shared with TRBD1. CDR3 length: 17 amino acids. The trim removed 5 bases at V and 0 bases at J, leaving 9 bases unmatched. Germline V gene lookup returns CDR1 LNHDA and CDR2 SQIVND (reference sequence). As DNA, the CDR3 is TGTGCCAGTAGTCCGGGACAGGTGCCCCACTCTGGAAACACCATATATTTT. It codes for CASSPGQVPHSGNTIYF.

The CDR3 spells CASRRTRSVNEQFF. The CDR3 DNA reads TGTGCCAGCAGGAGGACTAGATCGGTCAATGAGCAGTTCTTC. The chain combines TRBV11-2 with TRBJ2-1, with 7 bases matching TRBD2. The CDR3 sequence is 14 residues long. Germline trimming cut 6 bases from V and 6 bases from J; bases unmatched to any gene: 8. From germline, CDR1 is SGHAT and CDR2 FQNNGV.

The chain uses TRBV10-3 and TRBJ1-3, with a tentative D call TRBD1 (6 bases). With 3 bases removed from V and 4 bases from J, the gap between germline ends came to 7 bases. Per the germline V gene, CDR1 is ENHRY and CDR2 is SYGVKD. This CDR3 has 13 residues. The CDR3 bases are TGTGCCATCAGTGACGGACAGGGAAACACCATATATTTT. Translation gives CAISDGQGNTIYF.

A single count supports this clone. The genes are TRBV2 and TRBJ2-5, with 7 positions matching TRBD2. After removal of 4 bases from V and 3 bases from J, the junction contained 8 bases not matched to a gene. The V gene's germline CDR1 is SNHLY and CDR2 FYNNEI. The CDR3 is made up of 15 amino acids. The CDR3 is CASSGEGGVEETQYF. The DNA of the CDR3 is TGTGCCAGCAGTGGGGAGGGAGGGGTAGAAGAGACCCAGTACTTC.

The rearrangement links TRBV5-8 to TRBJ2-1; tentative D call: TRBD2 (5 bases). Germline V gene sequence: CDR1 SGHTS, CDR2 YDEGEE. Trimming removed 4 bases at V and 4 bases at J, with 9 bases between. The CDR3 is 13 amino acids. The CDR3 DNA reads TGTGCCAGCAGCCCCACTAGATACAATGAGCAGTTCTTC. Encoded protein: CASSPTRYNEQFF.

V usage is TRBV28 and J usage is TRBJ1-2; no reliable D call. The CDR3 spans 11 residues. Trimming removed 5 bases at V and 8 bases at J, with 9 bases between. The germline V gene encodes CDR1 MDHEN and CDR2 SYDVKM. The CDR3 here is CASSPARGYTF. The CDR3 DNA follows: TGTGCCAGCAGTCCCGCCCGGGGCTACACCTTC.

Only a few counts were recorded for this clone. The chain uses TRBV11-2 and TRBJ2-3; a weak D match, TRBD1 (5 bases). V was clipped by 5 bases and J by 0 bases, with 15 bases between them. There are 16 residues in the CDR3. CDR1 SGHAT and CDR2 FQNNGV come from the germline V gene. The CDR3 sequence: CASSPGAEFSTDTQYF. The CDR3 DNA sequence: TGTGCCAGCAGCCCTGGGGCAGAATTTAGCACAGATACGCAGTATTTT.

The chain employs TRBV13 and TRBJ1-2; 8 bases map to TRBD1. CDR3 length equals 15 residues. Germline-derived CDR1 and CDR2 are PRHDT and FYEKMQ (reference sequence). The trim removed 2 bases at V and 8 bases at J, leaving 10 bases unmatched. This CDR3 is CASSLWTGKHRGYTF. In DNA form, the CDR3 reads TGTGCCAGCAGCTTATGGACAGGGAAACATAGGGGCTACACCTTC.